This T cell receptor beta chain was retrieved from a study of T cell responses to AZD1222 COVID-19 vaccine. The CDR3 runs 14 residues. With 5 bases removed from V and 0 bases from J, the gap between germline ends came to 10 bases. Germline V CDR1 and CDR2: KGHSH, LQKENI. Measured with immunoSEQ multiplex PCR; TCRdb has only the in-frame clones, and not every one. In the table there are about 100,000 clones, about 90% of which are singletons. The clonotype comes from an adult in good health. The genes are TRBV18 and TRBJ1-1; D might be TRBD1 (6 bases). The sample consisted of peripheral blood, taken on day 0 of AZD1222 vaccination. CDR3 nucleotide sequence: TGTGCCAGCTCAATCGGACAGATGAACACTGAAGCTTTCTTT. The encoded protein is CASSIGQMNTEAFF.